Presented here are 25 T cell receptor beta chains from one specimen sequenced in a study of blood T cell repertoires in COVID-19. Data came from immunoSEQ multiplex PCR; TCRdb stores just in-frame clones and leaves some out. The sample has over 130,000 clones; 80% to 85% are singletons. Sequencing input: peripheral blood. The source of these receptors is a woman in her sixties or seventies with acute or convalescent COVID-19.

The chain uses TRBV12-3 or TRBV12-4 and TRBJ1-2, with D hard to call. The V and J ends lost 5 bases and 4 bases respectively, with 5 bases between them. This CDR3 is built from 11 residues. As DNA, the CDR3 is TGTGCCAGCAGTCCGGGCTATGGCTACACCTTC. It specifies CASSPGYGYTF.

J is TRBJ1-5 and V is TRBV7-2, with TRBD1 matching over 7 bases. The CDR3 spans 15 residues. After removal of 0 bases from V and 7 bases from J, the junction contained 6 bases not matched to a gene. Germline V gene lookup returns CDR1 SGHTA and CDR2 FQGNSA. The CDR3 DNA follows: TGTGCCAGCAGCTTAGCACAGGGGCGCTCCCAGCCCCAGCATTTT. It yields the protein CASSLAQGRSQPQHF.

In its sample, this clone was seen a few times. The genes are TRBV30 and TRBJ1-2, with 11 nucleotides matching TRBD1. After removal of 4 bases from V and 5 bases from J, the junction contained 9 bases not matched to a gene. Germline V gene sequence: CDR1 GTSNPN, CDR2 SVGIG (reference sequence). The CDR3 has 15 amino acids. The CDR3: CAWNDPGQGDYGYTF. CDR3 nucleotide sequence: TGTGCCTGGAACGATCCGGGACAGGGGGATTATGGCTACACCTTC. The entire variable domain, with the rest obtained from reference TRBV30 and TRBJ1-2, is as follows: SQTIHQWPATLVQPVGSPLSLECTVEGTSNPNLYWYRQAAGRGLQLLFYSVGIGQISSEVPQNLSASRPQDRQFILSSKKLLLSDSGFYLCAWNDPGQGDYGYTFGSGTRLTVV.

The V gene is TRBV28, the J gene TRBJ1-1; no firm D call. This CDR3 comprises 13 residues. Germline V gives CDR1 MDHEN, CDR2 SYDVKM. V lost 3 bases to trimming and J lost 11 bases, with 16 bases between them. This CDR3 reads CASSFVSGVRAFF. CDR3 nucleotide sequence: TGTGCCAGCAGTTTCGTATCCGGGGTAAGGGCTTTCTTT.

J is TRBJ1-2 and V is TRBV5-1, with 7 positions matching TRBD1. From germline, CDR1 is SGHRS and CDR2 YFSETQ. The CDR3 spans 13 residues. J gave up 2 bases and V 5 bases, and 3 bases lay outside the gene matches. The CDR3 nucleotides are TGCGCCAGCAGTGAGGGACAGAACTATGGCTACACCTTC. Amino acid sequence: CASSEGQNYGYTF.

V and J are TRBV5-4 and TRBJ2-3; 9 positions agree with TRBD2. The germline V gene has CDR1 SGHNT and CDR2 YYREEE (reference sequence). V lost 4 bases, J lost 3 bases, and 9 bases stayed unmatched. The CDR3 extends over 16 amino acids. In nucleotides, the CDR3 is TGTGCCAGCAGCATAGGTCTAGCGGGAAAAACAGATACGCAGTATTTT. Translated: CASSIGLAGKTDTQYF.

This clone was picked up one time. The chain is built from TRBV28 and TRBJ2-7, with 7 bases fitting TRBD1. The CDR3 loop spans 14 amino acids. The germline V gene has CDR1 MDHEN and CDR2 SYDVKM. V was pared by 7 bases and J by 6 bases, with 12 bases of the junction left unmatched. The CDR3 reads CASTKTGRRSEQYF. CDR3 sequence (DNA): TGTGCCAGCACCAAGACAGGGCGGCGCTCCGAGCAGTACTTC.

The chain recombines TRBV28 with TRBJ2-7; D is uncertain. The length of the CDR3 is 13 residues. Trimming pared 5 bases from V and 3 bases from J, leaving 11 bases between. Germline V gene lookup returns CDR1 MDHEN and CDR2 SYDVKM. The CDR3 DNA reads TGTGCCAGCAGTCCTTCGACTGGCTACGAGCAGTACTTC. Translating it yields CASSPSTGYEQYF. The entire variable domain, with the rest obtained from reference TRBV28 and TRBJ2-7, is as follows: DVKVTQSSRYLVKRTGEKVFLECVQDMDHENMFWYRQDPGLGLRLIYFSYDVKMKEKGDIPEGYSVSREKKERFSLILESASTNQTSMYLCASSPSTGYEQYFGPGTRLTVT.

A remark on this clone: This sample also contains other DNA sequences that code for the same CDR3. This chain joins TRBV3-1 (or the pseudogene TRBV3-2) and TRBJ1-2, with D perhaps TRBD1 (5 bases). Germline CDR1 and CDR2: LGHDT and YNNKEL (reference sequence). CDR3 size: 12 residues. V was clipped by 5 bases and J by 4 bases, with 8 bases between them. The CDR3 reads CASSYDSYGYTF. The CDR3, as DNA: TGTGCCAGCAGCTACGACAGCTATGGCTACACCTTC.

The rearrangement uses TRBV29-1 and TRBJ1-2; 7 bases map to TRBD1. The CDR3 runs to 14 residues. V was clipped by 3 bases and J by 2 bases; unmatched bases: 6. The germline CDR1 and CDR2 sequences are SQVTM and ANQGSEA. CDR3 region: CSVDRTGANYGYTF. The CDR3 nucleotides are TGCAGCGTTGACAGGACAGGAGCGAACTATGGCTACACCTTC.

This clone was found once. The CDR3 sequence: CSVLPGQGRANYGYTF. DNA of the CDR3: TGCAGCGTGCTCCCGGGACAGGGAAGGGCTAACTATGGCTACACCTTC. The V gene is TRBV29-1, the J gene TRBJ1-2; TRBD1 aligns across 9 bases. Germline CDR1 SQVTM, CDR2 ANQGSEA. V dropped 6 bases and J dropped 0; count of bases not matched to a gene: 11. CDR3 length: 16 residues.

This clone has a handful of counts. V gene TRBV7-8 combines with J gene TRBJ1-1, with D tentatively TRBD1 (5 bases). Germline V gives CDR1 SGHVS, CDR2 FQNEAQ. This CDR3 comprises 16 residues. Trimming stripped 6 bases from V and 2 bases from J, with 19 bases between. The CDR3 DNA is TGTGCCAGCAGTCTTAGGTGGGGCTCACCTAACACTGAAGCTTTCTTT. Its translation: CASSLRWGSPNTEAFF. Drawing the rest from reference TRBV7-8 and TRBJ1-1, the complete variable domain is GAGVSQSPRYKVAKRGQDVALRCDPISGHVSLFWYQQALGQGPEFLTYFQNEAQLDKSGLPSDRFFAERPEGSVSTLKIQRTQQEDSAVYLCASSLRWGSPNTEAFFGQGTRLTVV.

This chain uses TRBV4-3 with TRBJ2-3; 9 nucleotides line up with TRBD2. The V gene's germline CDR1 is LGHNA and CDR2 YSLEER. The CDR3 has 15 residues. V lost 5 bases and J lost 4; bases outside the gene matches: 7. Written as DNA, the CDR3 is TGCGCCAGCAGCACCTCGGGACTAGCAGCAGATACGCAGTATTTT. This sequence encodes CASSTSGLAADTQYF.

The chain is built from TRBV2 and TRBJ2-2; 7 bases are a match to TRBD2. The CDR3 has 16 residues. V lost 4 bases, J lost 4 bases, and 9 bases stayed unmatched. Germline values: CDR1 SNHLY, CDR2 FYNNEI. In DNA form, the CDR3 reads TGTGCCAGCAGTGGGGAAGGCGGGAGAGCCACCGGGGAGCTGTTTTTT. Translated, it gives CASSGEGGRATGELFF.

The chain joins TRBV28 to TRBJ1-2, with a weak D call TRBD1 (5 bases). With 3 bases removed from V and 4 bases from J, the gap between germline ends came to 12 bases. This CDR3 has 14 residues. Germline loops: CDR1 MDHEN, CDR2 SYDVKM. The CDR3 spells CASSFLERGYGYTF. DNA for the CDR3: TGTGCCAGCAGTTTTCTGGAAAGGGGCTATGGCTACACCTTC.

This chain links TRBV15 with TRBJ2-1, with no clear D. With 0 bases removed from V and 6 bases from J, the gap between germline ends came to 9 bases. Germline V gives CDR1 LNHNV, CDR2 YYDKDF (reference sequence). CDR3 length: 14 residues. The DNA of the CDR3 is TGTGCCACCAGCAGAGAGGGTGACATCAATGAGCAGTTCTTC. Its translation is CATSREGDINEQFF.

The chain links TRBV28 to TRBJ2-7; 9 nucleotides match TRBD1. Germline V gives CDR1 MDHEN, CDR2 SYDVKM. V was clipped by 3 bases and J by 5 bases; unmatched bases: 5. The CDR3 has 14 residues. CDR3 nucleotides: TGTGCCAGCAGTTTTGGGGACAGGGTCCACGAGCAGTACTTC. Residues: CASSFGDRVHEQYF.

The V call is TRBV2, the J call TRBJ1-5; possible D gene TRBD1, 5 bases. Trimming removed 11 bases from V and 3 bases from J, with 14 bases in between. CDR1 SNHLY and CDR2 FYNNEI come from the germline V gene. CDR3 length equals 13 residues. This CDR3 reads CAGNQGPNQPQHF. The CDR3 DNA follows: TGTGCCGGTAATCAGGGCCCCAATCAGCCCCAGCATTTT. Full variable domain (remainder filled in from reference TRBV2 and TRBJ1-5): EPEVTQTPSHQVTQMGQEVILRCVPISNHLYFYWYRQILGQKVEFLVSFYNNEISEKSEIFDDQFSVERPDGSNFTLKIRSTKLEDSAMYFCAGNQGPNQPQHFGDGTRLSIL.

The V gene is TRBV3-1 (or the pseudogene TRBV3-2), the J gene TRBJ2-7; D is possibly TRBD1 (6 bases). The CDR3 totals 15 residues. V lost 4 bases, J lost 2 bases, and 15 bases lay in between. Germline CDR1 and CDR2: LGHDT and YNNKEL (reference sequence). The CDR3 nucleotides read TGTGCCAGCAGCCTCCTCAGGGCAGGGGCCTACGAGCAGTACTTC. Its protein product is CASSLLRAGAYEQYF.

The J gene is TRBJ2-1, the V gene TRBV28, with D possibly TRBD2 on 5 matching bases. CDR3 length: 14 amino acids. CDR1 and CDR2 from the germline V gene are MDHEN and SYDVKM. V lost 8 bases and J lost 0, with 11 bases in between. CDR3 nucleotide sequence: TGTGCCAGCTCTACGGGGAGCTCCTACAATGAGCAGTTCTTC. Amino acid sequence: CASSTGSSYNEQFF.

V and J are TRBV11-2 and TRBJ2-1, with D maybe TRBD1 (6 bases). Deletions cut 5 bases from V and 10 bases from J, with 15 bases between. CDR1 is SGHAT and CDR2 is FQNNGV in the germline V gene. The CDR3 runs 13 residues. The CDR3 here is CASSPQGWGEQFF. DNA for the CDR3: TGTGCCAGCAGCCCCCAGGGGTGGGGAGAGCAGTTCTTC. The variable domain in full, completed from reference TRBV11-2 and TRBJ2-1, reads EAGVAQSPRYKIIEKRQSVAFWCNPISGHATLYWYQQILGQGPKLLIQFQNNGVVDDSQLPKDRFSAERLKGVDSTLKIQPAKLEDSAVYLCASSPQGWGEQFFGPGTRLTVL.

The V and J genes are TRBV5-1 and TRBJ2-1, with TRBD2 identical over 11 bases. V gave up 3 bases and J gave up 5 bases; unmatched junction bases: 7. This CDR3 region has 16 residues. CDR1 and CDR2 (germline): SGHRS, YFSETQ. This CDR3 reads CASSWVAGGQHNEQFF. The CDR3 DNA reads as TGCGCCAGCAGCTGGGTAGCGGGAGGGCAACACAATGAGCAGTTCTTC.

The rearrangement uses TRBV27 and TRBJ1-1; no clear D gene. This CDR3 contains 12 residues. Germline V gives CDR1 MNHEY, CDR2 SMNVEV (reference sequence). Between the trimmed V and J ends, which lost 7 bases and 5 bases, there was a span of 11 bases. CDR3: CASTGYGTEAFF. CDR3 DNA sequence: TGTGCCAGCACGGGGTACGGGACTGAAGCTTTCTTT.

The V gene is TRBV23-1, the J gene TRBJ2-3; D might be TRBD2 (6 bases). TRBV23-1 counts as an open reading frame of uncertain function. The CDR3 consists of 19 residues. V dropped 0 bases and J dropped 2 bases, with 21 bases sitting between them. As DNA, the CDR3 is TGCGCCAGCAGTCAATCTGCCGGGGGAGTTATAGGACACACAGATACGCAGTATTTT. Translating gives CASSQSAGGVIGHTDTQYF.

The chain has TRBV10-2 and TRBJ2-1, with TRBD2 matching 12 bases. The CDR3 sequence is 19 residues long. Germline values: CDR1 WSHSY, CDR2 SAAADI. Trimming took 0 bases from V and 0 from J; bases not matched to a gene: 6. The CDR3 is CASSESLAGGPFSYNEQFF. The CDR3 DNA sequence: TGCGCCAGCAGTGAGTCGCTAGCGGGAGGGCCGTTCTCCTACAATGAGCAGTTCTTC.